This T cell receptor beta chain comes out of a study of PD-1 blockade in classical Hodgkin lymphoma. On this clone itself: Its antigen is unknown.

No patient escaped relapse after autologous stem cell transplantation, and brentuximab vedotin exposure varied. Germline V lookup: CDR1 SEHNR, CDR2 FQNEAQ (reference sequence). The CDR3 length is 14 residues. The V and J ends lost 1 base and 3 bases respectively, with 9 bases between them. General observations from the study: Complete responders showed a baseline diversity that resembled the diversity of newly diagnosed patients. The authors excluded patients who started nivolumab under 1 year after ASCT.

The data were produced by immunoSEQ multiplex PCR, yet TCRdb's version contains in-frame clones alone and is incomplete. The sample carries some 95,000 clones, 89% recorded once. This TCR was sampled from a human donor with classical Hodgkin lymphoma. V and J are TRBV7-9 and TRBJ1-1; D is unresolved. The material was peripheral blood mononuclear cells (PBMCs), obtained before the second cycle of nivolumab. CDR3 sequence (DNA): TGTGCCAGCAGCTTAGAATCTATGGACACTGAAGCTTTCTTT. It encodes CASSLESMDTEAFF.